The 28 T cell receptor beta chains below all came from one sample that was sequenced in a study of blood T cell repertoires in COVID-19. Sequenced by immunoSEQ multiplex PCR; TCRdb stores in-frame clones only, minus some. Of hundreds of thousands of clones in the sample, around 90% are singletons; the top ten hold less than 7.5%. The sample comprised peripheral blood. These receptor sequences come from a man in his sixties who had recovered from COVID-19.

The chain employs TRBV7-9 and TRBJ2-1; TRBD1 matches 7 bases. Germline V gives CDR1 SEHNR, CDR2 FQNEAQ (reference sequence). Unmatched junction bases numbered 7, after V lost 2 bases and J lost 6 bases. There are 15 residues in the CDR3. CDR3 DNA: TGTGCCAGCAGCTTAATTAACAGGGGTTCCAATGAGCAGTTCTTC. It encodes CASSLINRGSNEQFF.

The gene calls are TRBV6-6 and TRBJ1-2, with D tentatively TRBD1 (5 bases). V lost 4 bases to trimming and J lost 4 bases, with 19 bases between them. Germline lookup yields CDR1 MNHNY and CDR2 SVGAGI (reference sequence). This CDR3 is built from 16 residues. The CDR3 sequence: CASSSNRQSTGYGYTF. CDR3 nucleotide sequence: TGTGCCAGCAGTTCTAACCGACAGTCTACTGGCTATGGCTACACCTTC.

This clone was recorded a few times. The chain links TRBV9 to TRBJ2-5, with 7 bases matching TRBD1. This CDR3 contains 14 residues. With V trimmed by 2 bases and J by 4 bases, 5 bases remained unmatched. Germline loops: CDR1 SGDLS, CDR2 YYNGEE. The CDR3 DNA is TGTGCCAGCAGCGTGAGGGGGCGTGGAGAGACCCAGTACTTC. Protein sequence: CASSVRGRGETQYF.

The chain couples TRBV14 to TRBJ2-5, with a possible D match to TRBD1 (5 bases). The CDR3 loop spans 16 amino acids. The ends were cut back, 1 base at V and 0 bases at J, with 12 bases in the middle. Germline CDR1 SGHDN, CDR2 FVKESK. The CDR3 nucleotides read TGTGCCAGCAGCCAAGTTTCGACAGCGTACCAAGAGACCCAGTACTTC. This gives the protein CASSQVSTAYQETQYF.

This rearrangement joins TRBV3-1 (or the pseudogene TRBV3-2) to TRBJ2-5, with 7 bases that match TRBD2. V trimming: 7 bases; J trimming: 4 bases; junction bases outside the gene matches: 9. CDR3 length equals 14 residues. CDR1 and CDR2 from the germline V gene are LGHDT and YNNKEL (reference sequence). The CDR3 is CASTTGGIGETQYF. Written as DNA, the CDR3 is TGTGCCAGCACCACGGGGGGTATAGGAGAGACCCAGTACTTC.

The table lists this clone with a count of one. The gene calls are TRBV19 and TRBJ1-5; D is unclear. Trimming took 5 bases from V and 1 from J, leaving 9 bases between them. The germline gives CDR1 LNHDA, CDR2 SQIVND (reference sequence). This CDR3 has 14 amino acids. Here the CDR3 reads CASSLTGSNQPQHF. The CDR3 region has the DNA TGTGCCAGTAGTCTCACCGGGAGCAATCAGCCCCAGCATTTT.

As DNA, the CDR3 is TGTGCCACCACGAGGGGACAGGGAGGGTACGAGCAGTACTTC. Translated, it gives CATTRGQGGYEQYF. The V and J genes are TRBV10-3 and TRBJ2-7, with 9 bases identical to TRBD1. The ends lost 10 bases at V and 4 bases at J; junction bases unmatched: 11. CDR1 is ENHRY and CDR2 is SYGVKD in the germline V gene. The CDR3 contains 14 residues.

The V and J genes are TRBV5-1 and TRBJ2-7; TRBD1 matches 8 bases. The CDR3 is 15 amino acids. The V segment lost 3 bases and the J segment 5 bases; nucleotides outside the gene matches: 10. Germline V lookup: CDR1 SGHRS, CDR2 YFSETQ. Here the CDR3 reads CASSSESGGFDEQYF. CDR3 coding DNA: TGCGCCAGCAGCTCCGAGTCAGGGGGCTTTGACGAGCAGTACTTC.

V gene TRBV18 combines with J gene TRBJ1-6; TRBD1 agrees at 7 bases. Germline assignment: CDR1 KGHSH and CDR2 LQKENI. V dropped 0 bases and J dropped 8; count of bases not matched to a gene: 7. The CDR3 is 16 amino acids. CDR3 in amino acids: CASSPPRQGLDSPLHF. DNA for the CDR3: TGTGCCAGCTCACCACCGAGACAGGGACTTGATTCACCCCTCCACTTT. The complete variable domain, with remaining parts taken from reference TRBV18 and TRBJ1-6, reads NAGVMQNPRHLVRRRGQEARLRCSPMKGHSHVYWYRQLPEEGLKFMVYLQKENIIDESGMPKERFSAEFPKEGPSILRIQQVVRGDSAAYFCASSPPRQGLDSPLHFGNGTRLTVT.

V gene TRBV9 combines with J gene TRBJ2-1; 9 bases line up with TRBD1. V shed 3 bases, J shed 6 bases, and the junction held 7 bases outside the gene matches. Germline V gene lookup returns CDR1 SGDLS and CDR2 YYNGEE. The CDR3 covers 15 residues. CDR3 DNA sequence: TGTGCCAGCAGCGCTGGGGGACAGGGCTTCAATGAGCAGTTCTTC. Translating gives CASSAGGQGFNEQFF.

CDR3 loop: CASSPIGSGTYNEQFF. The DNA for the CDR3 is TGTGCCAGCTCGCCCATTGGGTCGGGAACCTACAATGAGCAGTTCTTC. The chain is built from TRBV18 and TRBJ2-1; possible D gene TRBD2, 5 bases. The ends were cut back, 6 bases at V and 2 bases at J, with 17 bases in the middle. The CDR3 extends over 16 amino acids. From germline, CDR1 is KGHSH and CDR2 LQKENI.

This chain joins TRBV2 and TRBJ2-2; D gene ambiguous. The CDR3 spans 13 residues. The V and J ends lost 7 bases and 1 base respectively, with 7 bases between them. CDR1 SNHLY and CDR2 FYNNEI come from the germline V gene. In DNA form, the CDR3 reads TGTGCCAGCACTTCGGTGAACACCGGGGAGCTGTTTTTT. Translation: CASTSVNTGELFF.

The V call is TRBV2, the J call TRBJ2-7; D unclear. Germline-derived CDR1 and CDR2 are SNHLY and FYNNEI. V was trimmed by 2 bases and J by 3 bases, leaving 5 bases between them. The CDR3 sequence is 12 residues long. In DNA form, the CDR3 reads TGTGCCAGCAGTGAAACTGTCTACGAGCAGTACTTC. It encodes CASSETVYEQYF.

The rearrangement joins TRBV3-1 (or the pseudogene TRBV3-2) to TRBJ2-4, with 8 bases lining up with TRBD1. Trimming removed 4 bases from V and 2 bases from J; junction bases left unmatched: 7. Per germline, CDR1 LGHDT and CDR2 YNNKEL (reference sequence). The CDR3 runs to 16 residues. The DNA for the CDR3 is TGTGCCAGCAGCCTGGATTGGACAGGGACCAAAAACATTCAGTACTTC. Residues: CASSLDWTGTKNIQYF.

This clone has more than one count but fewer than ten. This chain connects TRBV3-1 (or the pseudogene TRBV3-2) to TRBJ1-3, with 8 bases matching TRBD1. Losses at the gene ends were 4 bases for V and 4 bases for J; bases not matched to a gene: 6. This CDR3 is built from 15 residues. CDR1 and CDR2 from the germline V gene are LGHDT and YNNKEL (reference sequence). The CDR3 protein is CASSLRTGKGNTIYF. The CDR3 nucleotides read TGTGCCAGCAGCCTCCGGACAGGGAAAGGAAACACCATATATTTT.

A single count supports this clone. This chain uses TRBV7-8 with TRBJ1-5; D gene unclear. Trimming left V 1 base short and J 0 bases short, with 10 bases between. Germline V lookup: CDR1 SGHVS, CDR2 FQNEAQ. CDR3 length equals 16 residues. For the CDR3, the DNA is TGTGCCAGCAGCTTAGATCCGGGAGGTAGCAATCAGCCCCAGCATTTT. This translates into CASSLDPGGSNQPQHF. Filled out from reference TRBV7-8 and TRBJ1-5, the complete variable domain reads GAGVSQSPRYKVAKRGQDVALRCDPISGHVSLFWYQQALGQGPEFLTYFQNEAQLDKSGLPSDRFFAERPEGSVSTLKIQRTQQEDSAVYLCASSLDPGGSNQPQHFGDGTRLSIL.

The V gene is TRBV7-3, the J gene TRBJ2-2, with a weak D call TRBD1 (6 bases). Trimming pared 5 bases from V and 5 bases from J, leaving 9 bases between. Germline V gives CDR1 SGHTA, CDR2 FQGTGA. The CDR3 has 13 residues. The CDR3 DNA reads TGTGCCAGCAGCCCTACAGGGACCGGGGAGCTGTTTTTT. This gives the protein CASSPTGTGELFF.

The chain carries TRBV11-2 and TRBJ1-1, with a weak D call TRBD1 (6 bases). Trimming pared 5 bases from V and 4 bases from J, leaving 17 bases between. The CDR3 runs 15 residues. Germline lookup yields CDR1 SGHAT and CDR2 FQNNGV. The CDR3 is CASSIILGGATEAFF. CDR3 in DNA: TGTGCCAGCAGCATAATACTTGGGGGGGCCACTGAAGCTTTCTTT.

The genes are TRBV6-2 or TRBV6-3 and TRBJ1-2; a possible D gene is TRBD1 (6 bases). V lost 4 bases to trimming and J lost 10 bases, with 10 bases between them. The CDR3 has 11 residues. Germline V lookup: CDR1 MNHEY, CDR2 SVGEGT. CDR3 protein: CASSSGQSYTF. The CDR3 bases are TGTGCCAGCAGTTCCGGACAGTCCTACACCTTC.

This clone appeared once. V gene TRBV7-2 combines with J gene TRBJ2-5; 12 nucleotides match TRBD2. V gave up 1 base and J gave up 4 bases; unmatched junction bases: 4. This CDR3 spans 16 amino acids. Germline V lookup: CDR1 SGHTA, CDR2 FQGNSA. The CDR3 DNA is TGTGCCAGCAGCTTAGTCGCGACTAGCGGGAGAGAGACCCAGTACTTC. It translates to CASSLVATSGRETQYF.

Worth noting for this clone: The junction shows a germline mismatch at one end, possibly a read error. This rearrangement joins TRBV11-2 to TRBJ2-7, with D possibly TRBD2 on 6 matching bases. This CDR3 is 16 amino acids long. Germline V lookup: CDR1 SGHAT, CDR2 FQNNGV. Here the CDR3 DNA reads TGTGCCAGCAGCTTCGCCCGGGACTGGTCCCACTACGAGCGGTACTTC. Encoded protein: CASSFARDWSHYERYF.

The rearrangement joins TRBV10-2 to TRBJ1-5; possible D gene TRBD1, 5 bases. V lost 0 bases to trimming and J lost 11 bases, with 17 bases between them. This CDR3 is 15 amino acids long. The germline V gene has CDR1 WSHSY and CDR2 SAAADI. The CDR3 region is CASSESTESWGAQHF. In DNA form, the CDR3 reads TGCGCCAGCAGTGAGTCGACCGAGTCCTGGGGGGCCCAGCATTTT.

The chain joins TRBV27 to TRBJ1-2; D not certain. This CDR3 region has 13 residues. Trimming removed 2 bases from V and 4 bases from J, with 8 bases in between. Germline-derived CDR1 and CDR2 are MNHEY and SMNVEV (reference sequence). The CDR3 coding sequence is TGTGCCAGCAGTTTAAGTGGGCGCTATGGCTACACCTTC. Protein sequence: CASSLSGRYGYTF.

DNA for the CDR3: TGTGCCAGCAGCCTGCCAGCGGGCACAGATACGCAGTATTTT. It encodes CASSLPAGTDTQYF. The genes are TRBV11-2 and TRBJ2-3, with a weak D call TRBD2 (5 bases). Germline V lookup: CDR1 SGHAT, CDR2 FQNNGV. The CDR3 spans 14 residues. The V gene lost 5 bases and the J gene lost 1 base, with 10 bases spanning the gap.

The CDR3 spells CASSLRGETQYF. CDR3 DNA: TGTGCCAGCTCACTCAGGGGGGAGACCCAGTACTTC. This chain connects TRBV18 to TRBJ2-5, with 7 bases identical to TRBD1. This CDR3 is 12 amino acids long. V shed 4 bases, J shed 5 bases, and the junction held 1 base outside the gene matches. CDR1 is KGHSH, CDR2 LQKENI, per germline.

This chain connects TRBV28 to TRBJ1-6, with D uncertain. The ends were cut back, 3 bases at V and 7 bases at J, with 16 bases in the middle. CDR3 length: 16 residues. Germline V gives CDR1 MDHEN, CDR2 SYDVKM. The CDR3 DNA reads TGTGCCAGCAGTTTCCCCCGGGCAGCGGGGAATTCACCCCTCCACTTT. It is translated as CASSFPRAAGNSPLHF.

The V and J genes are TRBV19 and TRBJ1-2; the D is unclear. CDR1 is LNHDA, CDR2 SQIVND, per germline (reference sequence). Trimming took 8 bases from V and 2 from J, leaving 21 bases between them. The CDR3 is 16 amino acids. CDR3: CASERRESHGNYGYTF. As DNA, the CDR3 is TGTGCCAGTGAGAGACGGGAGTCTCATGGGAACTATGGCTACACCTTC.

This clone was seen a single time. The sample contains more than one DNA sequence encoding this CDR3. This chain uses TRBV24-1 with TRBJ2-7; 9 bases line up with TRBD1. V lost 4 bases to trimming and J lost 2 bases; unmatched junction nucleotides: 5. The germline gives CDR1 KGHDR, CDR2 SFDVKD. The CDR3 length is 15 residues. As DNA, the CDR3 is TGTGCCACCAGTGACCCGGGACAGGGAGCCTACGAGCAGTACTTC. It translates to CATSDPGQGAYEQYF.